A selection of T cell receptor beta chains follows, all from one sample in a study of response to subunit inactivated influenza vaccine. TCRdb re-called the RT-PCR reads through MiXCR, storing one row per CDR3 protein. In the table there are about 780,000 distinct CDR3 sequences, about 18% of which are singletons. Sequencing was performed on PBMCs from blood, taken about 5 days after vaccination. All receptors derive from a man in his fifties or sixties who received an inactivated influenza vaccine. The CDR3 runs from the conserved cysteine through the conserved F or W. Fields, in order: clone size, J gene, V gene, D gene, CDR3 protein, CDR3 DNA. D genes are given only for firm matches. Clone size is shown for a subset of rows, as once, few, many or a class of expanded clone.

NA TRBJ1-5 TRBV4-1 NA CASSQVSTYSNQPQHF TGCGCCAGCAGCCAAGTTTCGACATATAGCAATCAGCCCCAGCATTTT
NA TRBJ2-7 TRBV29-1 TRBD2 CSVDSGSFPNEQYF TGCAGCGTAGATAGCGGGAGTTTTCCCAACGAGCAGTACTTC
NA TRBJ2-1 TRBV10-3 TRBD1 CAISAGGYNEQFF TGTGCCATCAGTGCAGGGGGCTACAATGAGCAGTTCTTC
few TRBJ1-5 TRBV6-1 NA CASGPGPRNQPQHF TGTGCCAGCGGACCGGGACCGAGAAATCAGCCCCAGCATTTT
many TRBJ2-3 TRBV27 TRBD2 CATSLGTSGTDTQYF TGTGCCACCTCACTCGGGACTAGCGGCACAGATACGCAGTATTTT
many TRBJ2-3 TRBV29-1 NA CSVRRTSTDTQYF TGCAGCGTTCGTAGAACTAGCACAGATACGCAGTATTTT
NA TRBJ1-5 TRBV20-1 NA CSAQNPLWTANQPQHF TGCAGTGCTCAAAACCCCCTCTGGACAGCCAATCAGCCCCAGCATTTT
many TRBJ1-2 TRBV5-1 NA CASSLEGRNYGYTF TGCGCCAGCAGCTTGGAGGGACGGAACTATGGCTACACCTTC
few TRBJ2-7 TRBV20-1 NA CSATTGIRDYEQYF TGCAGTGCTACTACCGGGATCAGGGACTACGAGCAGTACTTC
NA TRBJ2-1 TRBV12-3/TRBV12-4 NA CASSLYLVYNEQFF TGTGCCAGCAGTTTATACCTAGTCTACAATGAGCAGTTCTTC
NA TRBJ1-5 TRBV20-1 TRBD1 CSARGPQGRQPQHF TGCAGTGCTAGGGGGCCACAGGGGCGACAGCCCCAGCATTTT
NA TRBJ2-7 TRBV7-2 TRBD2 CASSLGLAHYEQYF TGTGCCAGCAGCTTAGGACTAGCCCACTACGAGCAGTACTTC
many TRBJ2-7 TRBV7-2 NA CASSLVGGGYEQYF TGTGCCAGCAGCTTAGTTGGAGGAGGGTACGAGCAGTACTTC